This TCR beta chain derives from a study of T-cell memory formation after mild COVID-19. Findings and caveats of the study: A second wave expanding day 15 to 37 was CD4+-biased; contracting clones were balanced. Among contracting clones, CD4+ were mainly CM/EM and CD8+ enriched in EMRA.

This clonotype was recorded a few times. What it binds is not known. The germline CDR1 and CDR2 sequences are DFQATT and SNEGSKA (reference sequence). The CDR3 length is 11 residues. The germline V and J ends were trimmed by 7 bases and 5 bases, with 11 bases remaining between them. It was 5'RACE with constant-segment primers that produced the TCR alpha and TCR beta cDNA libraries, which carried sample barcodes and UMIs. TCRdb redid the calling of the 5' RACE reads with MiXCR, one entry per CDR3 protein. This table holds about 310,000 distinct CDR3 sequences, around 15% found once. The sequencing sample was made of PBMCs or a T cell subset sorted from them (not recorded which). The receptor was isolated from a man aged 18 to 30 who had mild COVID-19 (a few samples of this study predate the infection). Cell type and time point are not known. The chain links TRBV20-1 to TRBJ1-1; no definite D call. The CDR3 DNA reads TGCAGTGTTAGCGGGAGGACTGAAGCTTTCTTT. Translation gives CSVSGRTEAFF.